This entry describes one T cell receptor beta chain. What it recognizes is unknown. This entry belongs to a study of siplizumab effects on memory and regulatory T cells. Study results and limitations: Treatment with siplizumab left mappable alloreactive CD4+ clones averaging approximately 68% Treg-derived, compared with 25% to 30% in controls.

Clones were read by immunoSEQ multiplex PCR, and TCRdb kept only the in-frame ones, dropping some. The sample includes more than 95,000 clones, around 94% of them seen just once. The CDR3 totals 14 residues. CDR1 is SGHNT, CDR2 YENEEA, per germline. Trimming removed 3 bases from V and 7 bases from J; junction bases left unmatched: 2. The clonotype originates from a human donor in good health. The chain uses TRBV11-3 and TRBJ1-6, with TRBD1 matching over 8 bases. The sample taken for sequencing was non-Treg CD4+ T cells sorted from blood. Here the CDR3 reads CASSFSGGNSPLHF. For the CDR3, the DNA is TGTGCCAGCAGCTTCTCAGGGGGCAATTCACCCCTCCACTTT.